This T cell receptor (beta chain) was recovered during a study of T cell repertoires in cytomegalovirus infection. Study-level information: Recently identified HLA-C-restricted CMV epitopes were among the peptides used. Indications came from public TCR beta signatures; they pointed to CMV infection and to a matching HLA type.

Study-wide results and caveats: HLA-C-restricted CMV-specific TCR beta clonotypes were dominant in the ex vivo response. People with CMV and the relevant HLA were identified by cumulative public TCR beta family frequency.

The CDR3 spans 18 residues. CDR1 and CDR2 from the germline V gene are MNHEY and SVGAGI. Trimming stripped 2 bases from V and 1 base from J, with 17 bases between. TCRdb independently ran MiXCR on the reads; one entry per CDR3 protein. The table has 360,000 or so distinct CDR3 sequences, around a third seen once; the top ten hold about 13%. To note about this clonotype: Its matching antigen is unknown.

The chain links TRBV6-5 to TRBJ2-2; D is possibly TRBD1 (5 bases). The source material was cultured PBMCs, sampled from culture after CMV antigen stimulation. The TCR comes from a human donor in good health (CMV status not recorded). Some clones in this sample may be carry-over from other donors' samples. CDR3 sequence reads: CASSYRTVTRVNTGELFF. The CDR3 DNA sequence: TGTGCCAGCAGTTACCGAACAGTAACCAGGGTGAACACCGGGGAGCTGTTTTTT.